These 28 T cell receptor beta chains came from one sample sequenced in a study of cytomegalovirus exposure and HLA in healthy donors. With 60 Vbeta and 13 Jbeta primers, the PCR was carried out. Assay used: immunoSEQ multiplex PCR; TCRdb lists only in-frame clones, some missing. This sample yields under 200,000 clones, of which around 77% are seen a single time; roughly 2.1% belongs to the top ten. Sample: PBMCs. The receptors were gathered from a man in his fifties or sixties in good health and CMV-seropositive.

CDR3 nucleotides: TGTGCCAGCAGTGACTCCGGGGGGGGGTACAATGAGCAGTTCTTC. Amino acids: CASSDSGGGYNEQFF. The rearrangement uses TRBV6-4 and TRBJ2-1; 8 nucleotides match TRBD2. Germline V CDR1 and CDR2: MRHNA, SNTAGT. Trimming took 0 bases from V and 4 from J; bases not matched to a gene: 2. The CDR3 extends over 15 amino acids.

This chain joins TRBV5-4 and TRBJ1-2, with 9 bases lining up with TRBD1. Trimming cost V 5 bases and J 4 bases; bases outside gene matches: 6. The CDR3 runs to 14 residues. Germline CDR1 SGHNT, CDR2 YYREEE (reference sequence). CDR3 coding DNA: TGTGCCAGCAGAATACAGGGGGCGAGCTATGGCTACACCTTC. Residues: CASRIQGASYGYTF.

In its sample, this clone was seen a few times. The chain recombines TRBV5-4 with TRBJ1-2; 7 positions match TRBD1. The germline CDR1 and CDR2 sequences are SGHNT and YYREEE (reference sequence). The CDR3 consists of 15 residues. V gave up 4 bases and J gave up 0 bases; unmatched junction bases: 6. CDR3 protein: CASSVTRGANYGYTF. The CDR3 DNA sequence: TGTGCCAGCAGCGTAACCAGGGGGGCTAACTATGGCTACACCTTC.

Regarding this clone: The sample holds other DNA sequences that translate to the same CDR3. This chain links TRBV5-1 with TRBJ2-3, with D perhaps matching TRBD2 (6 bases). Trimming shortened V by 1 base and J by 2 bases, and 8 bases separated the two germline ends. Germline V gives CDR1 SGHRS, CDR2 YFSETQ. The CDR3 contains 14 residues. The CDR3 is CASSLSGDTDTQYF. The CDR3 region has the DNA TGCGCCAGCAGCTTGTCGGGAGACACAGATACGCAGTATTTT.

This sequence joins TRBV27 and TRBJ2-3; TRBD2 matches at 7 bases. Germline assignment: CDR1 MNHEY and CDR2 SMNVEV (reference sequence). J lost 0 bases, V lost 1 base, and 4 bases had no gene match. This CDR3 is 16 amino acids long. The CDR3, as DNA: TGTGCCAGCAGTTTATTGCGGGGGACTAGCACAGATACGCAGTATTTT. It is translated as CASSLLRGTSTDTQYF.

The CDR3 protein is CASSEDRGLLAQYF. The CDR3 bases are TGTGCCAGCAGTGAAGACAGGGGGCTTTTGGCGCAGTACTTC. This chain joins TRBV2 and TRBJ2-7; 9 bases line up with TRBD1. The CDR3 covers 14 residues. The J segment lost 9 bases and the V segment lost 1 base, leaving 7 bases of the junction unmatched. Germline V gene data show CDR1 as SNHLY and CDR2 as FYNNEI.

The chain carries TRBV4-3 and TRBJ2-7; D might be TRBD1 (6 bases). Trimming pared 2 bases from V and 3 bases from J, leaving 14 bases between. The CDR3 covers 15 residues. Germline V gene sequence: CDR1 LGHNA, CDR2 YSLEER. The CDR3 sequence is CASSQYRESDYEQYF. The DNA of the CDR3 is TGCGCCAGCAGCCAATACAGGGAGAGTGACTACGAGCAGTACTTC.

This sequence joins TRBV9 and TRBJ2-3, with 12 bases that match TRBD2. There are 17 residues in the CDR3. With 4 bases clipped from V and 2 bases from J, the junction kept 8 bases outside the gene matches. The germline V gene has CDR1 SGDLS and CDR2 YYNGEE. Here the CDR3 DNA reads TGTGCCAGCAGCCCCGGGCGACTAGCGGGGGACACAGATACGCAGTATTTT. It specifies CASSPGRLAGDTDTQYF.

The genes are TRBV4-1 and TRBJ1-5; a weak D match, TRBD1 (5 bases). Trimming took 3 bases from V and 7 from J, leaving 19 bases between them. This CDR3 is 16 amino acids long. Germline values: CDR1 MGHRA, CDR2 YSYEKL. CDR3 DNA sequence: TGCGCCAGCAGCCAGATGCTGGGACTAGAAGGGCAGCCCCAGCATTTT. It translates to CASSQMLGLEGQPQHF.

The V call is TRBV9, the J call TRBJ2-6; maybe TRBD2 (5 bases). V was pared by 3 bases and J by 0 bases, with 13 bases between. Per germline, CDR1 SGDLS and CDR2 YYNGEE. The CDR3 is made up of 17 amino acids. CDR3 bases: TGTGCCAGCAGCGAAGCCCCGGGGAACTCTGGGGCCAACGTCCTGACTTTC. It codes for CASSEAPGNSGANVLTF.

This chain joins TRBV7-2 and TRBJ2-1; 11 bases map to TRBD1. Germline CDR1 SGHTA, CDR2 FQGNSA. V shed 1 base and J 9 bases; nucleotides not matched to a gene: 8. This CDR3 has 16 residues. CDR3 in amino acids: CASSLGGGQGAVEQFF. CDR3 coding DNA: TGTGCCAGCAGCTTAGGAGGAGGACAGGGGGCTGTTGAGCAGTTCTTC. Variable domain in full (rest from reference TRBV7-2 and TRBJ2-1): GAGVSQSPSNKVTEKGKDVELRCDPISGHTALYWYRQSLGQGLEFLIYFQGNSAPDKSGLPSDRFSAERTGGSVSTLTIQRTQQEDSAVYLCASSLGGGQGAVEQFFGPGTRLTVL.

In its sample, this clone was seen a few times. The chain employs TRBV6-5 and TRBJ1-2; D gene ambiguous. This CDR3 contains 11 residues. Looked up from germline, CDR1 is MNHEY and CDR2 is SVGAGI. Between the trimmed V and J ends, which lost 7 bases and 5 bases, there was a span of 8 bases. Written as DNA, the CDR3 is TGTGCCAGCACCGAGAATTATGGCTACACCTTC. Protein sequence: CASTENYGYTF.

This chain joins TRBV29-1 and TRBJ2-1, with TRBD1 matching over 9 bases. CDR3 size: 15 residues. With 4 bases clipped from V and 8 bases from J, the junction kept 12 bases outside the gene matches. In germline, CDR1 is SQVTM, CDR2 ANQGSEA. In DNA, the CDR3 is TGCAGCGTTGGAAGGGGGACAGGGAATTTGGATGAGCAGTTCTTC. It specifies CSVGRGTGNLDEQFF.

The CDR3 nucleotides read TGTGCCAGCAGCTTGGCGGGGGTGGGAAACATTCAGTACTTC. This gives the protein CASSLAGVGNIQYF. The chain links TRBV7-6 to TRBJ2-4; 7 bases are a match to TRBD2. The ends lost 3 bases at V and 6 bases at J; junction bases unmatched: 5. CDR1 is SGHVS, CDR2 FNYEAQ, per germline. The CDR3 extends over 14 amino acids.

The rearrangement links TRBV29-1 to TRBJ1-2; TRBD1 matches at 8 bases. The CDR3 is made up of 11 amino acids. Germline assignment: CDR1 SQVTM and CDR2 ANQGSEA. V was pared by 8 bases and J by 6 bases, with 5 bases of the junction left unmatched. CDR3 coding DNA: TGCAGCATACAGGGGGGAGATGGCTACACCTTC. Protein product: CSIQGGDGYTF.

This clone was counted between two and nine times. The chain has TRBV27 and TRBJ2-7; TRBD2 is a possible D gene (6 bases). The germline V and J ends were trimmed by 4 bases and 5 bases, with 12 bases remaining between them. The CDR3 loop spans 13 amino acids. Germline assignment: CDR1 MNHEY and CDR2 SMNVEV (reference sequence). The CDR3 region is CASSWLAFDEQYF. DNA of the CDR3: TGTGCCAGCAGTTGGCTAGCGTTCGACGAGCAGTACTTC.

The V call is TRBV6-6, the J call TRBJ2-2; TRBD2 matches at 9 bases. This CDR3 has 16 amino acids. Germline V gives CDR1 MNHNY, CDR2 SVGAGI (reference sequence). V was pared by 0 bases and J by 5 bases, with 4 bases of the junction left unmatched. CDR3 protein: CASSYSRGGETGELFF. The CDR3 DNA follows: TGTGCCAGCAGTTACTCGCGGGGGGGCGAAACCGGGGAGCTGTTTTTT.

The chain couples TRBV9 to TRBJ1-4; 8 bases map to TRBD1. Trimming at V came to 4 bases and at J to 7 bases, leaving 6 bases not matched to a gene. Germline CDR1 is SGDLS and CDR2 is YYNGEE. This CDR3 has 14 amino acids. CDR3 region: CASSPRTGFEKLFF. CDR3 sequence (DNA): TGTGCCAGCAGCCCCCGGACAGGGTTTGAAAAACTGTTTTTT.

This chain links TRBV28 with TRBJ1-2, with D perhaps TRBD1 (5 bases). The CDR3 covers 15 residues. V shed 7 bases and J shed 0 bases, with 15 bases lying between them. The V gene's germline CDR1 is MDHEN and CDR2 SYDVKM. CDR3 amino acids: CASTMGRGANYGYTF. Here the CDR3 DNA reads TGTGCCAGCACAATGGGGCGGGGAGCTAACTATGGCTACACCTTC.

Comments on this clone: The junction and the germline gene differ at one end; a read error may be behind it. Other DNA sequences in this sample translate to the same CDR3. CDR3 loop: CASSLSAPSAGPYEQYF. DNA of the CDR3: TGTGCCAGCAGTTTATCTGCTCCTAGCGCGGGACCCTATGAGCAGTACTTC. This chain links TRBV27 with TRBJ2-7; TRBD2 is a possible D gene (6 bases). This CDR3 is 17 amino acids long. CDR1 is MNHEY and CDR2 is SMNVEV in the germline V gene (reference sequence).

The J gene is TRBJ2-7, the V gene TRBV7-8; 7 bases agree with TRBD1. This CDR3 spans 15 amino acids. CDR1 SGHVS and CDR2 FQNEAQ come from the germline V gene. The J segment lost 3 bases and the V segment lost 0 bases, leaving 5 bases of the junction unmatched. The CDR3 DNA reads TGTGCCAGCAGCTTAGCAACAGGGGCGGTCTACGAGCAGTACTTC. Amino acid sequence: CASSLATGAVYEQYF.

The J gene is TRBJ1-4, the V gene TRBV18; D gene uncertain. This CDR3 has 14 amino acids. V dropped 3 bases and J dropped 8 bases, with 13 bases sitting between them. Germline V lookup: CDR1 KGHSH, CDR2 LQKENI. In nucleotides, the CDR3 is TGTGCCAGCTCACCGGTCGGGAAGGACGAAAAACTGTTTTTT. It encodes CASSPVGKDEKLFF.

The chain couples TRBV2 to TRBJ1-2; D not certain. V lost 0 bases to trimming and J lost 4 bases, with 6 bases between them. Germline V gene sequence: CDR1 SNHLY, CDR2 FYNNEI. The CDR3 has 13 amino acids. The CDR3 coding sequence is TGTGCCAGCAGTGAAGCGCCCAGCTATGGCTACACCTTC. This encodes CASSEAPSYGYTF. Filled out from reference TRBV2 and TRBJ1-2, the complete variable domain reads EPEVTQTPSHQVTQMGQEVILRCVPISNHLYFYWYRQILGQKVEFLVSFYNNEISEKSEIFDDQFSVERPDGSNFTLKIRSTKLEDSAMYFCASSEAPSYGYTFGSGTRLTVV.

The J gene is TRBJ1-2, the V gene TRBV28; D is undetermined. The CDR3 contains 15 residues. Trimming shortened V by 4 bases and J by 4 bases, and 16 bases separated the two germline ends. Germline V CDR1 and CDR2: MDHEN, SYDVKM. The CDR3: CASSSLREVTYGYTF. The CDR3 DNA reads TGTGCCAGCAGTTCTCTGAGGGAGGTCACCTATGGCTACACCTTC.

This rearrangement joins TRBV5-6 to TRBJ2-7; 9 bases fit TRBD1. With 1 base clipped from V and 5 bases from J, the junction kept 13 bases outside the gene matches. CDR3 length equals 17 residues. The germline gives CDR1 SGHDT, CDR2 YYEEEE. CDR3 bases: TGTGCCAGCAGCTTGAGGGTGAAGCGGGACAGGGTAGACGAGCAGTACTTC. Residues: CASSLRVKRDRVDEQYF.

The chain carries TRBV19 and TRBJ1-4, with a possible D match to TRBD1 (5 bases). The CDR3 is 15 amino acids. Trimming took 3 bases from V and 1 from J, leaving 9 bases between them. Germline CDR1 LNHDA, CDR2 SQIVND (reference sequence). CDR3 in DNA: TGTGCCAGTAGTATTCAGGGAGGAACTAATGAAAAACTGTTTTTT. Amino acids: CASSIQGGTNEKLFF. The full variable domain, completed using reference TRBV19 and TRBJ1-4, is DGGITQSPKYLFRKEGQNVTLSCEQNLNHDAMYWYRQDPGQGLRLIYYSQIVNDFQKGDIAEGYSVSREKKESFPLTVTSAQKNPTAFYLCASSIQGGTNEKLFFGSGTQLSVL.

The genes are TRBV5-6 and TRBJ2-3, with TRBD2 matching over 8 bases. After removal of 3 bases from V and 6 bases from J, the junction contained 3 bases not matched to a gene. This CDR3 has 13 residues. Germline CDR1 SGHDT, CDR2 YYEEEE. The CDR3 bases are TGTGCCAGCAGCTCACTAGCGGAGGATACGCAGTATTTT. Amino acids: CASSSLAEDTQYF.

This clone was seen a handful of times. The V gene is TRBV4-1, the J gene TRBJ2-7, with D unresolved. From germline, CDR1 is MGHRA and CDR2 YSYEKL. There are 13 residues in the CDR3. Trimming took off 0 bases at V and 3 bases at J, with 6 bases between the two ends. CDR3 residues: CASSQERNYEQYF. Here the CDR3 DNA reads TGCGCCAGCAGCCAAGAGAGAAACTACGAGCAGTACTTC.